The clone carrying this T cell receptor beta chain was observed a few times. The authors prepared the TCRbeta library with unique molecular identifiers. TCRdb recomputed calls from the PCR reads with MiXCR, one row per CDR3 protein. The sample includes some 70,000 distinct CDR3 sequences, 7.3% of them seen just once. This sample was included in a study of T-cell reconstitution after alpha-beta-depleted transplantation in children. CDR1 and CDR2 from the germline V gene are SNHLY and FYNNEI. The CDR3 consists of 13 residues. V was cut by 6 bases and J by 2 bases, with 11 bases left in between. This sequence was found in a human donor who donated a stem cell graft to a child with acute lymphoblastic leukemia. The sequenced sample was PBMCs from the stem cell graft donor, obtained from the stem cell graft. The chain is built from TRBV2 and TRBJ2-7; D may correspond to TRBD1 or TRBD2 (5 bases each). CDR3 region: CASSQGPTYEQYF. CDR3 coding DNA: TGTGCCAGCAGCCAGGGACCAACCTACGAGCAGTACTTC.